This entry lists 11 T cell receptor beta chains sequenced from one sample in a study of a mutant IDH1 vaccine in newly diagnosed glioma. Clones were sequenced by immunoSEQ multiplex PCR, and TCRdb holds only the in-frame ones, with some missing. The data contain some 87,000 clones, about 81% of them singletons. These TCRs are of unknown antigen specificity. This sample's time point: week 47, end of study. One vaccine dose held 300 ug of mutant IDH1 20-mer peptide and came with topical imiquimod. The sample in question was PBMCs, obtained from a glioma patient whose treatment included an IDH1 peptide vaccine. These receptors were collected from a man between 40 and 49 years old with glioma.

The rearrangement joins TRBV28 to TRBJ2-5; TRBD1 aligns across 10 bases. V was pared by 5 bases and J by 5 bases, with 8 bases of the junction left unmatched. This CDR3 has 15 residues. Germline CDR1 and CDR2: MDHEN and SYDVKM. In DNA form, the CDR3 reads TGTGCCAGCAGTGGATGGACAGGGGGGGGTGAGACCCAGTACTTC. It is translated as CASSGWTGGGETQYF.

This clone was detected once. The chain joins TRBV7-2 to TRBJ2-3; 8 nucleotides match TRBD1. V gave up 6 bases and J gave up 3 bases; unmatched junction bases: 8. There are 15 residues in the CDR3. Germline values: CDR1 SGHTA, CDR2 FQGNSA. The CDR3 loop reads CASSSGQGTTDTQYF. The DNA of the CDR3 is TGTGCCAGCAGTAGCGGACAGGGAACGACAGATACGCAGTATTTT.

A remark on this clone: The germline gene is not matched at one end of the junction; a read error may be the cause. The chain couples TRBV18 to TRBJ2-7, with TRBD1 identical over 7 bases. This CDR3 has 10 residues. Germline V CDR1 and CDR2: KGHSH, LQKENI. In DNA form, the CDR3 reads TGTGCCAGCTCACCAGGGACAGAGTATTTC. It specifies CASSPGTEYF.

The chain employs TRBV6-5 and TRBJ1-1; TRBD1 matches at 7 bases. Germline loops: CDR1 MNHEY, CDR2 SVGAGI. The CDR3 covers 13 residues. Trimming took 4 bases from V and 3 from J; bases not matched to a gene: 2. For the CDR3, the DNA is TGTGCCAGCAGTTCCGACAGGGACACTGAAGCTTTCTTT. Translating gives CASSSDRDTEAFF.

This chain joins TRBV7-6 and TRBJ1-4, with 7 bases lining up with TRBD1. This CDR3 comprises 16 residues. After removal of 8 bases from V and 3 bases from J, the junction contained 12 bases not matched to a gene. CDR1 and CDR2 from the germline V gene are SGHVS and FNYEAQ. The CDR3 sequence is CASGSPRDSPNEKLFF. CDR3 nucleotide sequence: TGTGCCAGCGGCTCCCCCCGGGACAGTCCTAATGAAAAACTGTTTTTT. The full variable domain, rest sourced from reference TRBV7-6 and TRBJ1-4, is GAGVSQSPRYKVTKRGQDVALRCDPISGHVSLYWYRQALGQGPEFLTYFNYEAQQDKSGLPNDRFSAERPEGSISTLTIQRTEQRDSAMYRCASGSPRDSPNEKLFFGSGTQLSVL.

The gene calls are TRBV6-1 and TRBJ2-1; tentatively, D is TRBD1 (6 bases). The CDR3 has 15 amino acids. CDR1 and CDR2 from the germline V gene are MNHNS and SASEGT. Trimming stripped 2 bases from V and 2 bases from J, with 10 bases between. The CDR3 DNA is TGTGCCAGCAGTGAATTGGACAGTACCTACAATGAGCAGTTCTTC. Its translation: CASSELDSTYNEQFF.

The V and J genes are TRBV5-6 and TRBJ2-3, with D unclear. V lost 4 bases, J lost 5 bases, and 8 bases lay in between. The CDR3 loop spans 12 amino acids. CDR1 and CDR2 from the germline V gene are SGHDT and YYEEEE. The CDR3 protein is CASSARIDTQYF. The CDR3 DNA is TGTGCCAGCAGCGCTCGAATAGATACGCAGTATTTT.

The chain employs TRBV10-1 and TRBJ2-5; 15 bases line up with TRBD2. With V trimmed by 10 bases and J by 2 bases, 8 bases remained unmatched. This CDR3 comprises 16 residues. Germline CDR1 and CDR2: WNHNN and SYGVQD (reference sequence). CDR3 sequence reads: CAIPEGLAGGQETQYF. CDR3 DNA: TGCGCCATTCCAGAGGGACTAGCGGGAGGACAAGAGACCCAGTACTTC.

This clone was counted once. The chain is built from TRBV10-3 and TRBJ1-3; D ambiguous. The CDR3 totals 15 residues. V was cut by 5 bases and J by 0 bases, with 11 bases left in between. The germline gives CDR1 ENHRY, CDR2 SYGVKD. The CDR3 region is CAISPGSSSGNTIYF. DNA of the CDR3: TGTGCCATCAGTCCCGGATCCAGCTCTGGAAACACCATATATTTT.

The chain links TRBV10-3 to TRBJ1-3, with 10 positions matching TRBD1. This CDR3 contains 14 residues. The trim removed 9 bases at V and 0 bases at J, leaving 2 bases unmatched. Germline CDR1 reads ENHRY; CDR2 reads SYGVKD. For the CDR3, the DNA is TGTGCCATGACAGGGGGCACCTCTGGAAACACCATATATTTT. This sequence encodes CAMTGGTSGNTIYF.

This clone is a singleton in its sample. The chain carries TRBV7-9 and TRBJ1-1, with TRBD1 matching 10 bases. Trimming removed 4 bases from V and 7 bases from J; junction bases left unmatched: 6. This CDR3 region has 14 residues. CDR1 is SEHNR and CDR2 is FQNEAQ in the germline V gene (reference sequence). The CDR3 here is CASSSDRGPLEAFF. CDR3 sequence (DNA): TGTGCCAGCAGCTCCGACAGGGGGCCCCTTGAAGCTTTCTTT.